One sample yielded the 14 T cell receptor beta chains listed below, sequenced in a study of tumor-infiltrating lymphocytes in oesophageal squamous cell carcinoma. TCRdb reprocessed the PCR reads with MiXCR, giving one entry per CDR3 protein. Here the sample spans approximately 11,000 distinct CDR3 sequences, approximately 52% being singletons. The sample taken for sequencing was esophageal tumor tissue. These receptors were taken from a female donor with esophageal squamous cell carcinoma.

This chain connects TRBV4-3 to TRBJ2-4; D might be TRBD2 (5 bases). The J call may be faulty, since TRBJ2-1 better matches the DNA end. Germline V gives CDR1 LGHNA, CDR2 YSLEER. CDR3 length: 15 residues. The chain's CDR3 is CASSRARGSGTEQFF. The DNA of the CDR3 is TGCGCCAGCAGCCGCGCGCGTGGCAGCGGAACCGAACAGTTCTTC.

This clonotype qualifies as large. The chain combines TRBV12-3 or TRBV12-4 with TRBJ2-2, with 7 positions matching TRBD1. J lost 2 bases, V lost 7 bases, and 7 bases had no gene match. CDR3 length: 15 amino acids. The CDR3 loop reads CASKDRVLNTGELFF. As DNA, the CDR3 is TGTGCCAGCAAAGACAGGGTTCTCAACACCGGGGAGCTGTTTTTT.

The count of this clonotype is one. The chain recombines TRBV12-3 or TRBV12-4 with TRBJ2-7, with TRBD1 matching over 7 bases. The CDR3 spans 14 residues. V lost 5 bases and J lost 0; bases outside the gene matches: 4. CDR3 protein: CASSPDRDSYEQYF. In DNA, the CDR3 is TGTGCCAGCAGTCCAGACAGGGACTCCTACGAGCAGTACTTC.

This clonotype appeared many times. The chain carries TRBV7-8 and TRBJ2-1; D is possibly TRBD1 or TRBD2 (5 bases each). The V end lost 5 bases, the J end lost 0 bases, and 14 bases lay between the germline ends. The CDR3 runs to 16 residues. The germline CDR1 and CDR2 sequences are SGHVS and FQNEAQ. The DNA of the CDR3 is TGTGCCAGCAGCCGGGACGGTCAGAGCTCCTACAATGAGCAGTTCTTC. It translates to CASSRDGQSSYNEQFF.

There are many counts of this clonotype. In DNA form, the CDR3 reads TGTGCCAGCAGTCCCTATCCCGGGGCCAACGTCCTGACTTTC. As protein: CASSPYPGANVLTF. This chain uses TRBV28 with TRBJ2-6; the D is unclear. The germline CDR1 and CDR2 sequences are MDHEN and SYDVKM. The V end lost 5 bases, the J end lost 4 bases, and 9 bases lay between the germline ends. The CDR3 sequence is 14 residues long. The variable domain in full, completed from reference TRBV28 and TRBJ2-6, reads DVKVTQSSRYLVKRTGEKVFLECVQDMDHENMFWYRQDPGLGLRLIYFSYDVKMKEKGDIPEGYSVSREKKERFSLILESASTNQTSMYLCASSPYPGANVLTFGAGSRLTVL.

The rearrangement joins TRBV7-6 to TRBJ2-1; no definite D call. Germline V gene data show CDR1 as SGHVS and CDR2 as FNYEAQ. The germline V and J ends were trimmed by 2 bases and 4 bases, with 6 bases remaining between them. This CDR3 spans 13 amino acids. For the CDR3, the DNA is TGTGCCAGCAGCTTAACCAGATACAATGAGCAGTTCTTC. This sequence encodes CASSLTRYNEQFF.

The table lists this clonotype with many counts. The chain combines TRBV5-1 with TRBJ1-3, with D possibly matching TRBD1 (6 bases). CDR1 is SGHRS, CDR2 YFSETQ, per germline. This CDR3 spans 14 amino acids. With 5 bases removed from V and 0 bases from J, the gap between germline ends came to 9 bases. CDR3 nucleotides: TGCGCCAGCAGGGGACACGTCTCTGGAAACACCATATATTTT. This sequence encodes CASRGHVSGNTIYF. Drawing the rest from reference TRBV5-1 and TRBJ1-3, the complete variable domain is KAGVTQTPRYLIKTRGQQVTLSCSPISGHRSVSWYQQTPGQGLQFLFEYFSETQRNKGNFPGRFSGRQFSNSRSEMNVSTLELGDSALYLCASRGHVSGNTIYFGEGSWLTVV.

This clonotype qualifies as medium-sized (0.01 to 0.1%). The chain has TRBV27 and TRBJ2-2; D possibly corresponds to TRBD2 (6 bases). In germline, CDR1 is MNHEY, CDR2 SMNVEV (reference sequence). This CDR3 spans 19 amino acids. Trimming left V 0 bases short and J 1 base short, with 18 bases between. CDR3 amino acids: CASSLSPPEVAVNTGELFF. The CDR3 coding sequence is TGTGCCAGCAGTTTATCCCCCCCGGAGGTAGCGGTGAACACCGGGGAGCTGTTTTTT.

This sequence joins TRBV7-2 and TRBJ2-3; 9 bases align to TRBD1. V shed 5 bases and J 6 bases; nucleotides not matched to a gene: 6. This CDR3 has 14 amino acids. Germline V gene data show CDR1 as SGHTA and CDR2 as FQGNSA. The CDR3 region is CASSANRGRDTQYF. The DNA for the CDR3 is TGTGCCAGCAGCGCGAACAGGGGGCGGGATACGCAGTATTTT.

The chain has TRBV7-2 and TRBJ2-2; tentative D call: TRBD2 (5 bases). With 1 base removed from V and 0 bases from J, the gap between germline ends came to 9 bases. Germline lookup yields CDR1 SGHTA and CDR2 FQGNSA. The CDR3 has 16 residues. Here the CDR3 reads CASSLVRAANTGELFF. CDR3 coding DNA: TGTGCCAGCAGCTTAGTGAGGGCCGCGAACACCGGGGAGCTGTTTTTT.

The V call is TRBV7-6, the J call TRBJ2-3, with 11 bases that match TRBD2. The end of the DNA is better explained by TRBJ2-7, so the J call may be wrong. The CDR3 has 15 amino acids. The germline CDR1 and CDR2 sequences are SGHVS and FNYEAQ. The CDR3 sequence: CASSFPTSGVGEQYF. In DNA form, the CDR3 reads TGTGCCAGCAGCTTCCCGACTAGCGGGGTCGGTGAGCAGTACTTC.

This clonotype was seen repeatedly, ten times or more. This sequence joins TRBV2 and TRBJ2-1, with D perhaps matching TRBD2 (6 bases). V gave up 6 bases and J gave up 8 bases, with 11 bases separating them. Germline V lookup: CDR1 SNHLY, CDR2 FYNNEI. The CDR3 contains 12 residues. The CDR3 protein is CASRRLEDEQFF. The CDR3 bases are TGTGCCAGCAGGAGACTAGAAGATGAGCAGTTCTTC.

This clonotype came up many times. The rearrangement links TRBV14 to TRBJ2-5; 10 bases are shared with TRBD1. This CDR3 has 17 residues. Per the germline V gene, CDR1 is SGHDN and CDR2 is FVKESK. V was pared by 3 bases and J by 2 bases, with 9 bases of the junction left unmatched. The CDR3 coding sequence is TGTGCCAGCAGCCAGAGACAGGGGGCGTTCAGGCAAGAGACCCAGTACTTC. Amino acid sequence: CASSQRQGAFRQETQYF.

In its sample, this clonotype was seen many times. This chain's CDR3 is CASTASGNNYEQYF. CDR3 DNA sequence: TGCGCCAGCACCGCTAGCGGGAACAACTACGAGCAGTACTTC. The chain employs TRBV10-2 and TRBJ2-7; 9 nucleotides align to TRBD2. Germline values: CDR1 WSHSY, CDR2 SAAADI. The CDR3 length is 14 residues. V shed 7 bases, J shed 3 bases, and the junction held 7 bases outside the gene matches.